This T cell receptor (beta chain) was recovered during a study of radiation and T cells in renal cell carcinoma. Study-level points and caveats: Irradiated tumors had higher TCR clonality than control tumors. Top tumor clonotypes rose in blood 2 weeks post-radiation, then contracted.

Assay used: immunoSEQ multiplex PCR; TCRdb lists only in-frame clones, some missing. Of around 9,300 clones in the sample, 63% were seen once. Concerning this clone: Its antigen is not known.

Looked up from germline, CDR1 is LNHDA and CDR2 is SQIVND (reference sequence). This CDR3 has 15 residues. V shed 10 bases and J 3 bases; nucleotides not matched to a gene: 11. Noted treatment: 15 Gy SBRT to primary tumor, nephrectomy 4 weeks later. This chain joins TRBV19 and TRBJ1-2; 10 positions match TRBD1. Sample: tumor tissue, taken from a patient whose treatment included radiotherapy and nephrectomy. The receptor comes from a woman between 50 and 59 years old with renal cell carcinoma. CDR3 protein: CATGTGASSDYGYTF. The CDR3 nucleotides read TGTGCCACTGGGACAGGGGCGTCCTCTGACTATGGCTACACCTTC.